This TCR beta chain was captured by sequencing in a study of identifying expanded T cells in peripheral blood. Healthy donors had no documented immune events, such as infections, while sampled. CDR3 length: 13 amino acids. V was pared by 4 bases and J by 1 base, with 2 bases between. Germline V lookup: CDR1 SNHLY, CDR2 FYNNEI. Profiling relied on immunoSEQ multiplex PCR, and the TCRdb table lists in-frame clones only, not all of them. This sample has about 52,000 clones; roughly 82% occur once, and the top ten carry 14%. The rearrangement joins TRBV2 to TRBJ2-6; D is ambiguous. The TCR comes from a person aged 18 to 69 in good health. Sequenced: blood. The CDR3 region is CASSVSGANVLTF. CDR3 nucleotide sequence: TGTGCCAGCAGTGTTTCTGGGGCCAACGTCCTGACTTTC.